This entry lists 25 T cell receptor beta chains sequenced from one sample in a study of blood T cell repertoires in COVID-19. Clones were read by immunoSEQ multiplex PCR, and TCRdb kept only the in-frame ones, dropping some. The table includes 230,000 or so clones, 85% to 90% detected once. Sample: peripheral blood. The source is a woman aged 60 to 75 with COVID-19, enrolled during active disease.

This clone appeared once. The rearrangement uses TRBV7-3 and TRBJ2-1; 10 bases fit TRBD2. CDR3 length equals 15 residues. The germline CDR1 and CDR2 sequences are SGHTA and FQGTGA. J was trimmed by 4 bases and V by 5 bases; bases with no gene match: 5. The CDR3 sequence is CASSLAGDRYNEQFF. The CDR3 DNA follows: TGTGCCAGCAGCCTAGCGGGGGACAGATACAATGAGCAGTTCTTC.

V usage is TRBV4-3 and J usage is TRBJ2-5, with a tentative D call TRBD2 (5 bases). The CDR3 is made up of 14 amino acids. The germline CDR1 and CDR2 sequences are LGHNA and YSLEER. V lost 5 bases and J 5 bases, leaving 15 bases between the germline ends. CDR3: CASSYAGLGETQYF. DNA of the CDR3: TGCGCCAGCAGCTACGCGGGCCTCGGGGAGACCCAGTACTTC.

The genes are TRBV4-3 and TRBJ2-1, with TRBD2 matching over 11 bases. Trimming at V came to 3 bases and at J to 2 bases, leaving 6 bases not matched to a gene. The CDR3 sequence is 17 residues long. Per the germline V gene, CDR1 is LGHNA and CDR2 is YSLEER. Here the CDR3 reads CASSQRFSGGAYNEQFF. The CDR3 bases are TGCGCCAGCAGCCAGCGGTTTAGCGGGGGGGCCTACAATGAGCAGTTCTTC.

The table lists this clone with a few counts. This chain connects TRBV6-5 to TRBJ2-7; 7 nucleotides match TRBD1. CDR3 length equals 16 residues. The germline V gene has CDR1 MNHEY and CDR2 SVGAGI. Trimming cost V 4 bases and J 2 bases; bases outside gene matches: 11. Here the CDR3 DNA reads TGTGCCAGCAGTTTCAAGACAGGGCCGCTTCCCTACGAGCAGTACTTC. Encoded protein: CASSFKTGPLPYEQYF.

This chain uses TRBV19 with TRBJ1-5; D gene unclear. V was clipped by 5 bases and J by 6 bases, with 14 bases between them. Germline V gene lookup returns CDR1 LNHDA and CDR2 SQIVND (reference sequence). This CDR3 is 14 amino acids long. CDR3 nucleotides: TGTGCCAGTAGTCCAGACCGGGAGGGTCAGCCCCAGCATTTT. This codes for CASSPDREGQPQHF.

CDR3 in amino acids: CASSANRVTNEKLFF. CDR3 DNA sequence: TGTGCCAGCAGCGCAAACAGGGTCACTAATGAAAAACTGTTTTTT. The V and J genes are TRBV9 and TRBJ1-4, with D possibly TRBD1 on 6 matching bases. CDR1 is SGDLS and CDR2 is YYNGEE in the germline V gene. The CDR3 is 15 amino acids. V lost 3 bases, J lost 2 bases, and 11 bases lay in between.

The chain recombines TRBV7-2 with TRBJ2-1, with D possibly TRBD2 on 7 matching bases. Germline lookup yields CDR1 SGHTA and CDR2 FQGNSA. The CDR3 totals 16 residues. Trimming took 4 bases from V and 4 from J, leaving 17 bases between them. This CDR3 is CASSSLKGGRYNEQFF. The CDR3 nucleotides read TGTGCCAGCAGCTCCCTCAAGGGGGGGCGGTACAATGAGCAGTTCTTC.

This chain links TRBV5-1 with TRBJ1-3, with no clear D. V dropped 7 bases and J dropped 8 bases, with 4 bases sitting between them. CDR3 length equals 9 residues. CDR1 and CDR2 (germline): SGHRS, YFSETQ. CDR3 residues: CASADTIYF. As DNA, the CDR3 is TGCGCCAGCGCAGACACCATATATTTT.

This clone came up a few times. This chain links TRBV7-9 with TRBJ2-3; the D gene is possibly TRBD1 (5 bases). Trimming took off 5 bases at V and 3 bases at J, with 15 bases between the two ends. The CDR3 totals 15 residues. CDR1 is SEHNR and CDR2 is FQNEAQ in the germline V gene (reference sequence). The CDR3 is CASSPDGGHTDTQYF. CDR3 DNA: TGTGCCAGCAGCCCGGACGGCGGACATACAGATACGCAGTATTTT.

The gene calls are TRBV6-5 and TRBJ2-1; tentatively, D is TRBD1 (5 bases). V lost 0 bases to trimming and J lost 3 bases, with 6 bases between them. The CDR3 is 14 residues long. Germline values: CDR1 MNHEY, CDR2 SVGAGI. This CDR3 is CASSYSDSYNEQFF. The CDR3 DNA follows: TGTGCCAGCAGTTACTCTGACAGCTACAATGAGCAGTTCTTC.

The rearrangement joins TRBV5-1 to TRBJ2-3; 8 bases are shared with TRBD2. Looked up from germline, CDR1 is SGHRS and CDR2 is YFSETQ. V was clipped by 3 bases and J by 1 base; unmatched bases: 10. CDR3 size: 17 residues. The CDR3, as DNA: TGCGCCAGCAGCTCCCGAGTTAGCGGGGACCGCACAGATACGCAGTATTTT. Residues: CASSSRVSGDRTDTQYF.

The CDR3 nucleotides read TGTGCCAGCAGCCCTGGGGGGGCCCGGGGGGCCAACGTCCTGACTTTC. This gives the protein CASSPGGARGANVLTF. This chain joins TRBV4-2 and TRBJ2-6; perhaps TRBD2 as D (7 bases). The V gene's germline CDR1 is LGHNA and CDR2 YNFKEQ. The V gene lost 4 bases and the J gene lost 4 bases, with 14 bases spanning the gap. This CDR3 has 16 residues.

CDR3 coding DNA: TGTGCCAGCAGCCCCTGGGGACACCAACCAGAGACCCAGTACTTC. Its translation: CASSPWGHQPETQYF. This rearrangement joins TRBV9 to TRBJ2-5, with D possibly being TRBD1 (6 bases). CDR3 length: 15 amino acids. V was cut by 4 bases and J by 4 bases, with 17 bases left in between. The V gene's germline CDR1 is SGDLS and CDR2 YYNGEE.

The rearrangement joins TRBV6-1 to TRBJ1-2; 7 bases fit TRBD1. CDR1 and CDR2 from the germline V gene are MNHNS and SASEGT. The length of the CDR3 is 13 residues. The V gene end was trimmed by 1 base and the J gene end by 8 bases; junction bases not matched to a gene: 4. DNA of the CDR3: TGTGCCAGCAGTGAAGTACAGGGGTACGGCTACACCTTC. Its protein is CASSEVQGYGYTF.

J is TRBJ1-1 and V is TRBV10-2; 9 positions match TRBD1. V lost 7 bases and J lost 11; bases outside the gene matches: 14. CDR3 length equals 14 residues. The germline gives CDR1 WSHSY, CDR2 SAAADI. The CDR3, as DNA: TGCGCCAGCATCCAACCGGGACAGGGTCAACGTGCTTTCTTT. As protein: CASIQPGQGQRAFF.

The gene calls are TRBV6-1 and TRBJ1-5; D remains ambiguous. The CDR3 totals 13 residues. V dropped 2 bases and J dropped 4 bases, with 6 bases sitting between them. From germline, CDR1 is MNHNS and CDR2 SASEGT. This CDR3 reads CASSELENQPQHF. In DNA form, the CDR3 reads TGTGCCAGCAGTGAATTGGAGAATCAGCCCCAGCATTTT.

V and J are TRBV3-1 (or the pseudogene TRBV3-2) and TRBJ1-1, with D maybe TRBD1 (5 bases). Germline V gives CDR1 LGHDT, CDR2 YNNKEL (reference sequence). The length of the CDR3 is 14 residues. V lost 4 bases and J 4 bases, leaving 13 bases between the germline ends. The CDR3 coding sequence is TGTGCCAGCAGCCTACGAGGCGGGGGCACTGAAGCTTTCTTT. This gives the protein CASSLRGGGTEAFF.

The gene calls are TRBV30 and TRBJ1-1, with 7 bases fitting TRBD1. CDR1 is GTSNPN, CDR2 SVGIG, per germline (reference sequence). The CDR3 runs to 14 residues. The V and J ends lost 3 bases and 0 bases, in that order; junction bases with no gene match: 4. The CDR3 coding sequence is TGTGCCTGGAGGTTACAGGGGATGAACACTGAAGCTTTCTTT. Translation: CAWRLQGMNTEAFF.

This rearrangement joins TRBV6-5 to TRBJ1-1; TRBD1 matches 7 bases. J gave up 5 bases and V 5 bases, and 11 bases lay outside the gene matches. The CDR3 contains 15 residues. CDR1 and CDR2 (germline): MNHEY, SVGAGI. The CDR3 sequence: CASSRGTDKGTEAFF. The CDR3 DNA reads TGTGCCAGCAGTAGGGGGACAGATAAAGGGACTGAAGCTTTCTTT.

The V call is TRBV11-2, the J call TRBJ2-6; D not certain. The V and J ends lost 0 bases and 0 bases respectively, with 3 bases between them. Germline CDR1 and CDR2: SGHAT and FQNNGV. CDR3 length: 15 amino acids. The CDR3, as DNA: TGTGCCAGCAGCTTAGATCTCTCTGGGGCCAACGTCCTGACTTTC. As protein: CASSLDLSGANVLTF.

Notes on this clone: Other DNA sequences in the same sample also yield this CDR3. V and J are TRBV19 and TRBJ1-4, with D perhaps matching TRBD1 (6 bases). The CDR3 spans 15 residues. Germline V lookup: CDR1 LNHDA, CDR2 SQIVND (reference sequence). V shed 3 bases and J shed 2 bases, with 10 bases lying between them. This CDR3 is CASSIGGGTNEKLFF. The CDR3 bases are TGTGCCAGTAGTATCGGGGGGGGCACTAATGAAAAACTGTTTTTT.

V and J are TRBV7-9 and TRBJ2-7; 11 nucleotides line up with TRBD1. The CDR3 loop spans 15 amino acids. J lost 1 base, V lost 5 bases, and 4 bases had no gene match. The germline V gene has CDR1 SEHNR and CDR2 FQNEAQ (reference sequence). CDR3: CASSPGQGASYEQYF. CDR3 DNA: TGTGCCAGCAGCCCTGGACAGGGGGCGTCCTACGAGCAGTACTTC.

CDR3 residues: CASSQDRGQVNQPQHF. The CDR3 nucleotides read TGCGCCAGCAGCCAAGATCGAGGACAGGTAAATCAGCCCCAGCATTTT. The V and J genes are TRBV4-3 and TRBJ1-5; 7 nucleotides line up with TRBD1. The CDR3 consists of 16 residues. Looked up from germline, CDR1 is LGHNA and CDR2 is YSLEER. V dropped 0 bases and J dropped 4; count of bases not matched to a gene: 6.

This clone was observed a few times. The CDR3 protein is CASSRPHRDPRAFF. The CDR3, as DNA: TGTGCCAGCAGCCGGCCCCACCGGGATCCGAGAGCTTTCTTT. The gene calls are TRBV4-2 and TRBJ1-1; D is undetermined. V shed 4 bases and J shed 10 bases, with 19 bases lying between them. Germline V gene sequence: CDR1 LGHNA, CDR2 YNFKEQ. This CDR3 spans 14 amino acids.

The CDR3 DNA sequence: TGTGCCAGCAGCCATGACAGGTCCGGCGAGCAGTACTTC. Encoded protein: CASSHDRSGEQYF. The chain uses TRBV11-3 and TRBJ2-7; tentatively, D is TRBD1 (6 bases). Per the germline V gene, CDR1 is SGHNT and CDR2 is YENEEA. The CDR3 covers 13 residues. V lost 5 bases, J lost 6 bases, and 14 bases lay in between.